The sequence of this T cell receptor beta chain was determined in a study of blood T cells in healthy people across ages. Findings of the study overall: The lack of PBMC sorting stopped any conclusive naive versus antigen-experienced comparison. Aged donors had fewer naive CD4+ cells and lower diversity than long-lived donors.

Combining a sample-barcoded 5' primer with a J-beta primer mix, a second PCR ran for 7 to 11 cycles. Each cDNA was tagged by a template-switch adaptor containing 12 random nucleotides. TCRdb re-analysed the 5' RACE reads in MiXCR, keeping a single row per CDR3 protein. The table lists about 1.8 million distinct CDR3 sequences, around half of them singletons. This clonotype was observed a handful of times. Its antigen is currently unknown. The CDR3 is 14 residues long. V lost 4 bases to trimming and J lost 4 bases, with 16 bases between them. Per the germline V gene, CDR1 is DFQATT and CDR2 is SNEGSKA (reference sequence).

The sequencing sample was made of blood. The source of this sequence is a woman in her thirties or forties in good health. The rearrangement links TRBV20-1 to TRBJ2-5; possibly TRBD1 or TRBD2 for D (5 bases each). The CDR3 bases are TGCAGTGCTACCACTCCGGGACGGGGAGAGACCCAGTACTTC. Its translation: CSATTPGRGETQYF.